This T cell receptor beta chain was sequenced for a study of cytomegalovirus exposure and HLA in healthy donors. Primers: 60 Vbeta forward and 13 Jbeta reverse. The protocol was immunoSEQ multiplex PCR, while the TCRdb copy is restricted to in-frame clones and leaves out a portion. In the table there are fewer than 150,000 clones, 73% of which are singletons. A remark on this clone: Antigen specificity is unknown.

Study observations and caveats: Reported results showed that the classifier diagnosed cytomegalovirus status with high specificity and sensitivity. An analysis done earlier found most TCR beta V segments productive about 87% or about 30% of the time. Later analysis associated a missense DCLRE1C variant with TCR beta V- and J-gene trimming.

The V gene's germline CDR1 is MNHEY and CDR2 SMNVEV (reference sequence). Trimming cost V 4 bases and J 1 base, with 9 bases left between them. The CDR3 spans 14 residues. This TCR was recovered from a human donor in good health. The chain is built from TRBV27 and TRBJ2-3; D possibly corresponds to TRBD1 (5 bases). Sequenced material: PBMCs. The DNA of the CDR3 is TGTGCCAGCAGTTCTTTAGGGGGCACAGATACGCAGTATTTT. Translation gives CASSSLGGTDTQYF.